The subject of this entry is one T cell receptor (beta chain). These data originate in a study of blood T cell repertoires in COVID-19. Using immunoSEQ multiplex PCR, the repertoire was profiled, and TCRdb retains in-frame clones only, with some absent. Of 250,000 or so clones detected, over 75% appear once; the ten largest clones hold around 1.7%. The CDR3 sequence is 16 residues long. CDR1 is SGHKS, CDR2 YYEKEE, per germline (reference sequence). Trimming took 0 bases from V and 5 from J; bases not matched to a gene: 5. The sequencing input was PBMCs or T cells enriched from blood (not recorded which). The chain links TRBV5-5 to TRBJ2-2, with 9 bases that match TRBD1. This TCR came from a middle-aged man who had recovered from COVID-19. CDR3: CASSLEQGAYTGELFF. The DNA for the CDR3 is TGTGCCAGCAGCTTGGAACAGGGGGCTTATACCGGGGAGCTGTTTTTT.